Given below is one T cell receptor beta chain in context. The antigen is unknown. This sample stems from a study of cytomegalovirus exposure and HLA in healthy donors. About the research overall: Previous work identified 95 million to 140 million unique TCR beta sequences from about 179 million T cells.

Primers included in the PCR were 60 Vbeta and 13 Jbeta primers. Produced via immunoSEQ multiplex PCR; TCRdb's table is partial and in-frame only. The sample consists of some 150,000 clones, approximately 78% of them appearing once. Healthy bone marrow donors formed the donor group. Study-wide findings and caveats: Specific recognition of CMV antigens was confirmed in vitro for a few chains (all CMV-associated). Highest at DRB1 and lowest at HLA-C, TCR association rates differed among HLA loci in a later analysis.

The source of this sequence is a man younger than 35 in good health and CMV-seropositive. The sample was PBMCs.

For the CDR3, the DNA is TGTGCCAGCAGCTTATGGCGCAGGGGCGGTGAAAAACTGTTTTTT. Its translation: CASSLWRRGGEKLFF. The chain couples TRBV11-2 to TRBJ1-4; weak D call: TRBD1 (6 bases). Germline assignment: CDR1 SGHAT and CDR2 FQNNGV. V was shortened by 2 bases and J by 7 bases, with 14 bases between the two germline ends. This CDR3 is built from 15 residues.